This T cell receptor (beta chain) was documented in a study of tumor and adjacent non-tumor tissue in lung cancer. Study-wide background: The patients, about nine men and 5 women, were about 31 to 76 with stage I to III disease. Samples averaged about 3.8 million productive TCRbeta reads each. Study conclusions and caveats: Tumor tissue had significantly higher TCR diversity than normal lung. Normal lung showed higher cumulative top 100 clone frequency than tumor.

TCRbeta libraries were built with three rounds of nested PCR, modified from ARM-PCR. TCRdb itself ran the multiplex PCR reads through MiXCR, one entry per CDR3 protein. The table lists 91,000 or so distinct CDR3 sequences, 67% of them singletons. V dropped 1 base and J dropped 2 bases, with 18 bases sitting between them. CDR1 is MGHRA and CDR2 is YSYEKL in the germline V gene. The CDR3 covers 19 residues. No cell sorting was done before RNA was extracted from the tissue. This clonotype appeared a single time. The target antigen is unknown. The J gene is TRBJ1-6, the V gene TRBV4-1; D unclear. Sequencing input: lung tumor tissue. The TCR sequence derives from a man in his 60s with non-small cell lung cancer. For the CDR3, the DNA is TGCGCCAGCAGCCAAGTAGACGGGGTTGGGAGCCCCTATAATTCACCCCTCCACTTT. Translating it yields CASSQVDGVGSPYNSPLHF.